This T cell receptor beta chain was documented in a study of blood T cell repertoires in COVID-19. Across the whole study: Acute-phase and convalescent COVID-19 samples originated in the United States, Italy and Spain. The analysed material was cDNA or gDNA that came from T cells, B-cell-depleted T cells, or PBMCs.

In the study's own analysis: Quantification of nucleated cells was approximated via reference gene primer amplification. Data came from immunoSEQ multiplex PCR; TCRdb stores just in-frame clones and leaves some out. That table furnishes V, J and clone size, whereas the DNA furnished D and trimming. The table lists about 240,000 clones, roughly four fifths of them singletons. V was trimmed by 7 bases and J by 11 bases, leaving 18 bases between them. Germline V lookup: CDR1 ENHRY, CDR2 SYGVKD. The CDR3 has 13 residues. The chain recombines TRBV10-3 with TRBJ2-1; possible D gene TRBD1, 6 bases. Sequenced input: peripheral blood. The sequence was obtained from a woman over 75 with acute or convalescent COVID-19. The CDR3 nucleotides are TGTGCCATCACTCGGCAGGGTGGGGGCAAGCAGTTCTTC. It codes for CAITRQGGGKQFF.